Listed here is a single TCR beta chain. What it binds is unknown. The data stem from a study of T cells expressing NK-cell markers. About the study: The study sequenced eight donors, seven HCMV-seropositive and one seronegative. Findings and caveats of the study: A handful of donors likewise had their CD3+CD56-NKG2C+ fraction led by these clonotypes.

Per germline, CDR1 MDHEN and CDR2 SYDVKM. The CDR3 contains 15 residues. The TCR beta cDNA came from 5'RACE template switching with UMIs. One entry per CDR3 protein, without DNA, is what TCRdb gives after re-calling the 5' RACE reads. Here the sample table reports more than 400,000 distinct CDR3 sequences. Sequenced sample: blood T cells: a sorted CD56 or NKG2C T cell subset, CD4+ or CD8+ T cells, or bulk PBMC T cells (not recorded which). This TCR derives from a woman aged 18 to 75 in good health. V and J are TRBV28 and TRBJ2-1. This chain's CDR3 is CASSLDKAGVNEQFF. Full variable domain (remainder filled in from reference TRBV28 and TRBJ2-1): DVKVTQSSRYLVKRTGEKVFLECVQDMDHENMFWYRQDPGLGLRLIYFSYDVKMKEKGDIPEGYSVSREKKERFSLILESASTNQTSMYLCASSLDKAGVNEQFFGPGTRLTVL.